This T cell receptor (beta chain) was obtained from a study of vaccination and CD4 T cells after COVID-19. About the study: Every culture used as a control got a CEFX pool, an HIV-1 Nef pool, or no peptide.

Study-level results: For convalescent patients, a median about 90% of reactive clones surfaced exclusively after vaccination.

The sample's treatment: 10-day PBMC culture with coronavirus spike peptide pools or control peptides (ViraFEST assay). ViraFEST relied on peptide pools to expand antigen-specific T cells; the TCRs were sequenced afterward. This clonotype was detected only a few times. Its antigen is unidentified. The Oncomine TCR Beta short-read assay generated sequence data from the DNA of cultured CD4+ T cells. Via MiXCR, TCRdb re-called the PCR reads, giving one row per CDR3 protein. The sample yields 17,000 or so distinct CDR3 sequences, 43% seen once. V was clipped by 7 bases and J by 6 bases; unmatched bases: 11. The CDR3 contains 15 residues. Germline-derived CDR1 and CDR2 are SNHLY and FYNNEI.

The source of this sequence is a human donor who had recovered from COVID-19. The V and J genes are TRBV2 and TRBJ2-4, with 8 bases matching TRBD2. This specimen consisted of CD4+ T cells from blood, cultured in vitro, obtained before SARS-CoV-2 vaccination. CDR3 residues: CASTPDPGTRNIQYF. CDR3 nucleotides: TGTGCCAGCACCCCCGACCCCGGGACTAGAAACATTCAGTACTTC.